This T cell receptor (beta chain) was captured in a study of blood T cell repertoires in COVID-19. Study-level information: Samples came from the United States, Italy and Spain, spanning acute and convalescent COVID-19. PBMCs, B-cell-depleted T cells, or T cells provided the cDNA or gDNA that made up the material.

In the source study's methods: Amplification of reference gene primers provided the estimated nucleated cell counts. Measured with immunoSEQ multiplex PCR; TCRdb has only the in-frame clones, and not every one. V, J and clone size reflect that table, while D and trimming were determined from the DNA. The sample has approximately 64,000 clones, roughly 85% seen once. The CDR3 loop spans 15 amino acids. The germline V gene has CDR1 SQVTM and CDR2 ANQGSEA. The V segment lost 7 bases and the J segment 0 bases; nucleotides outside the gene matches: 9. The Seattle patients joined while their infection was active and were tracked longitudinally afterward.

The rearrangement uses TRBV29-1 and TRBJ2-4; the match to TRBD1 covers 7 bases. This TCR came from a woman aged 55-69 years with COVID-19, enrolled during active disease. Sequencing used peripheral blood. The CDR3 region is CSALDRVLAKNIQYF. The CDR3 DNA reads as TGCAGCGCCTTAGACAGGGTACTAGCCAAAAACATTCAGTACTTC.